Listed below are T cell receptor beta chains from one sample, sequenced in a study of beta chain features in type 1 diabetes. Clones were sequenced by immunoSEQ multiplex PCR, and TCRdb holds only the in-frame ones, with some missing. The data contain around 240,000 clones, around 9.6% of them singletons. Sequences were obtained from naive CD4+ T cells from blood. Receptors were obtained from a woman under 30 in good health. Each CDR3 is given with its conserved first and last residue. The D gene is left open where the match is weak. Clone sizes are given selectively: once, few, many, or a class where the clone is expanded.

D gene: TRBD1; J gene: TRBJ1-1; clone size: .; V gene: TRBV28; CDR3 DNA: TGTGCCAGCAGACCGGGACAGGGGAAGAACACTGAAGCTTTCTTT; CDR3 protein: CASRPGQGKNTEAFF
D gene: TRBD1; J gene: TRBJ2-7; clone size: few; V gene: TRBV5-1; CDR3 DNA: TGCGCCAGCAGCTTGTGGACAGGGGGCCCCTACGAGCAGTACTTC; CDR3 protein: CASSLWTGGPYEQYF
D gene: .; J gene: TRBJ1-1; clone size: .; V gene: TRBV19; CDR3 DNA: TGTGCCAGTAGTATCCCCCCGGACAGCCCTGAAGCTTTCTTT; CDR3 protein: CASSIPPDSPEAFF
D gene: .; J gene: TRBJ2-2; clone size: .; V gene: TRBV30; CDR3 DNA: TGTGCCTGGAGTGCCATGAACACCGGGGAGCTGTTTTTT; CDR3 protein: CAWSAMNTGELFF
D gene: TRBD2; J gene: TRBJ2-5; clone size: few; V gene: TRBV28; CDR3 DNA: TGTGCCAGCAGTTTATCAACGAGACTAGCGGGAGAAGAGACCCAGTACTTC; CDR3 protein: CASSLSTRLAGEETQYF
D gene: .; J gene: TRBJ2-4; clone size: few; V gene: TRBV30; CDR3 DNA: TGTGCCTGGAGCCCGATCGTCAGCGGGCCCAAAAACATTCAGTACTTC; CDR3 protein: CAWSPIVSGPKNIQYF
D gene: TRBD2; J gene: TRBJ2-7; clone size: few; V gene: TRBV5-4; CDR3 DNA: TGTGCCAGCAGCTTGGGTAGCGGGAGCCTCGAGCAGTACTTC; CDR3 protein: CASSLGSGSLEQYF
D gene: .; J gene: TRBJ2-5; clone size: .; V gene: TRBV4-1; CDR3 DNA: TGTGCCAGCAGCCAAGATATTCCGGGGACCCAGTACTTC; CDR3 protein: CASSQDIPGTQYF
D gene: TRBD1; J gene: TRBJ1-1; clone size: few; V gene: TRBV2; CDR3 DNA: TGTGCCAGCAGGAACAGGGGGACTGAAGCTTTCTTT; CDR3 protein: CASRNRGTEAFF
D gene: .; J gene: TRBJ1-5; clone size: .; V gene: TRBV6-5; CDR3 DNA: TGTGCCAGCAGTGGCAACAGGGATAGCAATCAGCCCCAGCATTTT; CDR3 protein: CASSGNRDSNQPQHF
D gene: TRBD2; J gene: TRBJ2-1; clone size: few; V gene: TRBV2; CDR3 DNA: TGTGCCAGCAGTGAAGCTCTTTTAGCGGGGGTGTACAATGAGCAGTTCTTC; CDR3 protein: CASSEALLAGVYNEQFF
D gene: .; J gene: TRBJ1-1; clone size: few; V gene: TRBV7-3; CDR3 DNA: TGTGCCAGCAGCTTAGGGGGGGGGACTATGAACACTGAAGCTTTCTTT; CDR3 protein: CASSLGGGTMNTEAFF
D gene: .; J gene: TRBJ1-4; clone size: .; V gene: TRBV10-3; CDR3 DNA: TGTGCCATCAGTGAGACAGCAACTAATGAAAAACTGTTTTTT; CDR3 protein: CAISETATNEKLFF
D gene: .; J gene: TRBJ1-1; clone size: .; V gene: TRBV9; CDR3 DNA: TGTGCCAGCAGCCCCCGGACAGTAAACACTGAAGCTTTCTTT; CDR3 protein: CASSPRTVNTEAFF
D gene: TRBD2; J gene: TRBJ2-1; clone size: few; V gene: TRBV10-2; CDR3 DNA: TGCGCCAGCAGAGAGGCCACGGGGGGGAACAATGAGCAGTTCTTC; CDR3 protein: CASREATGGNNEQFF
D gene: .; J gene: TRBJ1-1; clone size: few; V gene: TRBV9; CDR3 DNA: TGTGCCAGCAGCGTATCCAGGGGACCCGAGGCTTTCTTT; CDR3 protein: CASSVSRGPEAFF
D gene: TRBD1; J gene: TRBJ2-3; clone size: few; V gene: TRBV9; CDR3 DNA: TGTGCCAGCAGCGCGTCCATGACAGGGGGCTTCACAGATACGCAGTATTTT; CDR3 protein: CASSASMTGGFTDTQYF
D gene: TRBD1; J gene: TRBJ1-2; clone size: .; V gene: TRBV7-2; CDR3 DNA: TGTGCCAGCAGCTTAGGGAGGACAGGGCCAAACTATGGCTACACCTTC; CDR3 protein: CASSLGRTGPNYGYTF
D gene: TRBD1; J gene: TRBJ1-2; clone size: .; V gene: TRBV7-2; CDR3 DNA: TGTGCCAGCAGCCGGGACAGGGCCAGCTATGGCTACACCTTC; CDR3 protein: CASSRDRASYGYTF
D gene: .; J gene: TRBJ1-5; clone size: few; V gene: TRBV10-3; CDR3 DNA: TGTGCCATCAGTTCGCGGGGCGACCAGCCCCAGCATTTT; CDR3 protein: CAISSRGDQPQHF
D gene: .; J gene: TRBJ2-1; clone size: many; V gene: TRBV29-1; CDR3 DNA: TGCAGCGTTGACCCAGGGGCGAGTGAGCAGTTCTTC; CDR3 protein: CSVDPGASEQFF
D gene: .; J gene: TRBJ1-5; clone size: .; V gene: TRBV27; CDR3 DNA: TGTGCCAGCAGAGCTCGGGGGGCCTCTTTCGGAAGCAATCAGCCCCAGCATTTT; CDR3 protein: CASRARGASFGSNQPQHF
D gene: TRBD1; J gene: TRBJ2-7; clone size: .; V gene: TRBV19; CDR3 DNA: TGTGCCAGTAGTATAGCGCCGGGACAGGGGTTCTACGAGCAGTACTTC; CDR3 protein: CASSIAPGQGFYEQYF
D gene: .; J gene: TRBJ1-2; clone size: .; V gene: TRBV7-3; CDR3 DNA: TGTGCCAGCAGCTCGGACAGCTATGGCTACACCTTC; CDR3 protein: CASSSDSYGYTF